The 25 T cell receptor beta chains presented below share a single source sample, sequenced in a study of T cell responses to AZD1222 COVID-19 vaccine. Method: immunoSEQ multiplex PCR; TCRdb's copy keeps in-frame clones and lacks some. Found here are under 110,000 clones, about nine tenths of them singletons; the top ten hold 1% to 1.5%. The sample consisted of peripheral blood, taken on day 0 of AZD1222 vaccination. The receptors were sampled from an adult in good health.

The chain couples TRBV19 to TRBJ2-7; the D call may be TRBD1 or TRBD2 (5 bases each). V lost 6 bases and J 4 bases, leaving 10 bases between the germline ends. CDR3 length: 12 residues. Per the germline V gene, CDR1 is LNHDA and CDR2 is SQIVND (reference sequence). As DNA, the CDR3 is TGTGCCAGTAGCGGGGCTCGTTACGAGCAGTACTTC. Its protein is CASSGARYEQYF.

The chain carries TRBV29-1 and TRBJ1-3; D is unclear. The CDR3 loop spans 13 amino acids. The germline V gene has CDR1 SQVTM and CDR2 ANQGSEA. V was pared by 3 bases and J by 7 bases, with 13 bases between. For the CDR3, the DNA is TGCAGCGTTGAGGACCCCAGCGTCAACACCATATATTTT. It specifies CSVEDPSVNTIYF. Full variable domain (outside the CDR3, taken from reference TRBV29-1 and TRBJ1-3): SAVISQKPSRDICQRGTSLTIQCQVDSQVTMMFWYRQQPGQSLTLIATANQGSEATYESGFVIDKFPISRPNLTFSTLTVSNMSPEDSSIYLCSVEDPSVNTIYFGEGSWLTVV.

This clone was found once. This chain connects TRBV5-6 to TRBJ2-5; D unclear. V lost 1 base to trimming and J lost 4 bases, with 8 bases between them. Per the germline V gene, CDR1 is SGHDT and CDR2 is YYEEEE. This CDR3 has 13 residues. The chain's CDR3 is CASSLSSLETQYF. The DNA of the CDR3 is TGTGCCAGCAGCTTGAGCAGCCTAGAGACCCAGTACTTC. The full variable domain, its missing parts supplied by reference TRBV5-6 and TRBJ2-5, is DAGVTQSPTHLIKTRGQQVTLRCSPKSGHDTVSWYQQALGQGPQFIFQYYEEEERQRGNFPDRFSGHQFPNYSSELNVNALLLGDSALYLCASSLSSLETQYFGPGTRLLVL.

The CDR3 DNA follows: TGTGCCCAGGGGGACAGGGAGGATTCACCCCTCCACTTT. It translates to CAQGDREDSPLHF. J is TRBJ1-6 and V is TRBV12-3 or TRBV12-4; 9 nucleotides align to TRBD1. Unmatched junction bases numbered 7, after V lost 11 bases and J lost 8 bases. The CDR3 length is 13 residues.

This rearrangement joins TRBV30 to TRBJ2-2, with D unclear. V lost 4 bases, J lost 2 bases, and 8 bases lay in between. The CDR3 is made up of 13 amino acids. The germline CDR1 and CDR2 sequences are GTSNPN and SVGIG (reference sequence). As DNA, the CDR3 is TGTGCCTGGAATGCAGTTAACACCGGGGAGCTGTTTTTT. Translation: CAWNAVNTGELFF.

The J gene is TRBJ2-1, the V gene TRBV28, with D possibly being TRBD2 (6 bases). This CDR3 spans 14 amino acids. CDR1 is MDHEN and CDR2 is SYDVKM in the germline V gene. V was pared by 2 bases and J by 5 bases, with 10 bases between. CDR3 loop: CASSLGGEHNEQFF. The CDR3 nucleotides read TGTGCCAGCAGTTTAGGAGGGGAGCACAATGAGCAGTTCTTC.

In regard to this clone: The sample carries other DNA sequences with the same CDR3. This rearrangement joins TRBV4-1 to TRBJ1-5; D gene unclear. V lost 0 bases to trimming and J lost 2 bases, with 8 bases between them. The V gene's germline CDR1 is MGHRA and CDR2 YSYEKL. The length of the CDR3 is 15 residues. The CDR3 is CASSQETTGNQPQHF. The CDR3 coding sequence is TGCGCCAGCAGCCAAGAAACCACAGGCAATCAGCCCCAGCATTTT.

The CDR3 coding sequence is TGCAGTGCTAGTATTAACAGGGGTCAGCCCCAGCATTTT. This codes for CSASINRGQPQHF. This chain uses TRBV20-1 with TRBJ1-5; 7 positions agree with TRBD1. Germline CDR1 reads DFQATT; CDR2 reads SNEGSKA (reference sequence). The CDR3 is 13 residues long. V lost 3 bases, J lost 6 bases, and 5 bases stayed unmatched.

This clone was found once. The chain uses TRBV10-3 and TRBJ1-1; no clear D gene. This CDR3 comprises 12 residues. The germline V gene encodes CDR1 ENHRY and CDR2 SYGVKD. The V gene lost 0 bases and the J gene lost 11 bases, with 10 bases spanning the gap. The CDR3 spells CAISESKVSAFF. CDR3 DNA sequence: TGTGCCATCAGTGAGTCGAAAGTTTCCGCTTTCTTT.

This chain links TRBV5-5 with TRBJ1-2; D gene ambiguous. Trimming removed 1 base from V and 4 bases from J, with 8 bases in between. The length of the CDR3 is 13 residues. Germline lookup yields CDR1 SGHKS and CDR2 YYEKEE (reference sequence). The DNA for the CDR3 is TGTGCCAGCAGCTTGAGTCTGAGCTATGGCTACACCTTC. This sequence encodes CASSLSLSYGYTF.

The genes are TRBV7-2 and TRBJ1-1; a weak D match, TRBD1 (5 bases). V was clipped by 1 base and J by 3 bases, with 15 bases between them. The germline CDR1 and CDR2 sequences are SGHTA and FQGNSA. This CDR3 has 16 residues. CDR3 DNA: TGTGCCAGCAGCTTAGTTGGGGGGTGGGGAGACACTGAAGCTTTCTTT. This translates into CASSLVGGWGDTEAFF.

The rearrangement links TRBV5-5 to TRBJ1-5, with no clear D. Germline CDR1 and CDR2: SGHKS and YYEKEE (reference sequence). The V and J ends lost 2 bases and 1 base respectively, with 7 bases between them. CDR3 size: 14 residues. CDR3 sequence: CASSFDTSNQPQHF. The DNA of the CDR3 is TGTGCCAGCAGCTTCGACACAAGCAATCAGCCCCAGCATTTT.

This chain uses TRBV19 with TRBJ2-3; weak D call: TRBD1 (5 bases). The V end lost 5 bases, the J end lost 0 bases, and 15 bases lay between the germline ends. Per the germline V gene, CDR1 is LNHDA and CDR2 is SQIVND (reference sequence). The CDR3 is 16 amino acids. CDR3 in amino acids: CASSFTGGSSTDTQYF. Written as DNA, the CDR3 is TGTGCCAGTAGTTTTACAGGTGGATCTAGCACAGATACGCAGTATTTT.

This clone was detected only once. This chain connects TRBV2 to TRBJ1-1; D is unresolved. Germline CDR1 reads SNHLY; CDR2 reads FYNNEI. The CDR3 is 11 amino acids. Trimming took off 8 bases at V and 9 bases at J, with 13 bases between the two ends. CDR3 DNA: TGTGCCAGCGGACCGAGCGGGCAAGCTTTCTTT. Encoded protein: CASGPSGQAFF.

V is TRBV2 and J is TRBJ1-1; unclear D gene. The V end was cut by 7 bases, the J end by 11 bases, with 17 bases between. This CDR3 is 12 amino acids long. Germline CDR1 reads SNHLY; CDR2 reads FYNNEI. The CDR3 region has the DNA TGTGCCAGCACTCCGGAGATGGGTCGGGCTTTCTTT. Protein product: CASTPEMGRAFF.

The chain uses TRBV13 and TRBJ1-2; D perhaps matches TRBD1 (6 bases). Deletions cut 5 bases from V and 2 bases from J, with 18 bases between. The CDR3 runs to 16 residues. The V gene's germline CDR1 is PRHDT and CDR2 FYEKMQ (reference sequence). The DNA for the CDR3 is TGTGCCAGCAGCATAGAACAGGGTAGGGCAAACTATGGCTACACCTTC. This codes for CASSIEQGRANYGYTF.

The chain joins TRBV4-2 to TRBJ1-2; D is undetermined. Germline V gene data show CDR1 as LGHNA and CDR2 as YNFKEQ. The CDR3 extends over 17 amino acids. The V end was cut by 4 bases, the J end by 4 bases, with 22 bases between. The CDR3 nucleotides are TGTGCCAGCAGCCCCGATCGGACTGAGGATGGGTTCTATGGCTACACCTTC. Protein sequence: CASSPDRTEDGFYGYTF.

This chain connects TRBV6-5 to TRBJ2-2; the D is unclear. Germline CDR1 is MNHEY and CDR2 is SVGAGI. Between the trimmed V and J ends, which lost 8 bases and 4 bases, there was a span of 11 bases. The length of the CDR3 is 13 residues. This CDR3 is CASGRQITGELFF. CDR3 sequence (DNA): TGTGCCAGCGGACGACAAATCACCGGGGAGCTGTTTTTT.

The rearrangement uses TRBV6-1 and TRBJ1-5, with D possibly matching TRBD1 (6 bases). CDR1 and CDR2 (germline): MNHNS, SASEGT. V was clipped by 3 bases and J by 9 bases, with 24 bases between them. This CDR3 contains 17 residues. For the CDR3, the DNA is TGTGCCAGCAGTGAGAAGGGGGGAGGGGTTGTGAATTGGCCCCAGCATTTT. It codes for CASSEKGGGVVNWPQHF.

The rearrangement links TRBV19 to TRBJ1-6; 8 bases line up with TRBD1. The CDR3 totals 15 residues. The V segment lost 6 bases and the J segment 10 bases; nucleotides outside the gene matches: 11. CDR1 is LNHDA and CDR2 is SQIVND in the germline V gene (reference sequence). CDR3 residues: CASRPDRGGGSPLHF. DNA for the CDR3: TGTGCCAGTAGACCCGACAGGGGAGGTGGCTCACCCCTCCACTTT.

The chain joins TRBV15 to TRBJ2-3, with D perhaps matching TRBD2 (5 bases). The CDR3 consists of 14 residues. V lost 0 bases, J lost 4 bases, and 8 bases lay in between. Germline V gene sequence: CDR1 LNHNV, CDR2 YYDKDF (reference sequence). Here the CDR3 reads CATSRDVGADTQYF. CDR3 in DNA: TGTGCCACCAGCAGAGATGTCGGGGCAGATACGCAGTATTTT.

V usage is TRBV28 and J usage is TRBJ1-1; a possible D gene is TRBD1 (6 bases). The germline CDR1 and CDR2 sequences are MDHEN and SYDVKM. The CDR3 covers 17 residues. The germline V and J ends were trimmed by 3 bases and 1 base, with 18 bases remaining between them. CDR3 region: CASSFDRFGQPNTEAFF. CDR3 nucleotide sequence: TGTGCCAGCAGTTTTGATCGTTTCGGACAGCCGAACACTGAAGCTTTCTTT.

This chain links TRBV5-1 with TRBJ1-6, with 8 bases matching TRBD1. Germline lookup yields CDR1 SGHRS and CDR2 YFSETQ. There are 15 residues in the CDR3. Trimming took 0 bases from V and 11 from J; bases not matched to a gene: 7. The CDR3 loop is CASSLGTGRSTPLHF. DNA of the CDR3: TGCGCCAGCAGCTTGGGGACAGGGAGGTCTACACCCCTCCACTTT.

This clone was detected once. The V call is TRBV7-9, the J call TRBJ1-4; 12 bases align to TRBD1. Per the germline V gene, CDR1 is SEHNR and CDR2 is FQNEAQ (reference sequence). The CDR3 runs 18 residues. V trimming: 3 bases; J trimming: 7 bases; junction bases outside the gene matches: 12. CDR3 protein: CASSFPGTGGAGGEKLFF. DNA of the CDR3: TGTGCCAGCAGCTTCCCGGGGACAGGGGGCGCCGGGGGTGAAAAACTGTTTTTT.

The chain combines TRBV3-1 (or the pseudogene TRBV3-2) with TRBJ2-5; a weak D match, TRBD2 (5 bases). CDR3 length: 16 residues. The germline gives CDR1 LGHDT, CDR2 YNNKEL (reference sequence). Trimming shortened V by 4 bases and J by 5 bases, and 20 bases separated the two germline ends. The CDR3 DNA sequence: TGTGCCAGCAGCCTGCGGAGGCGGCAGGATCTTGAGACCCAGTACTTC. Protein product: CASSLRRRQDLETQYF.